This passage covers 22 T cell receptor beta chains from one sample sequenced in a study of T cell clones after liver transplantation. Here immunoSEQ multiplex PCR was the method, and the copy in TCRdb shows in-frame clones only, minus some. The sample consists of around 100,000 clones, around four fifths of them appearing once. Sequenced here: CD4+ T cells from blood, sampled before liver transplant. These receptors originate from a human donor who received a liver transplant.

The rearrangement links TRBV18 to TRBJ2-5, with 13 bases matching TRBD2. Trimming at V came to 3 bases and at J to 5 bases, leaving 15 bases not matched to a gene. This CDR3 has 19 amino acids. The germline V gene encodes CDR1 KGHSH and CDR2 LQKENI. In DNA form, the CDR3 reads TGTGCCAGCTCACCGCCGGGGGGCTCGACTAGCGGGAGGATGGAGACCCAGTACTTC. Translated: CASSPPGGSTSGRMETQYF.

The CDR3 sequence: CASSLGWGGNTIYF. For the CDR3, the DNA is TGTGCCAGCAGCCTAGGTTGGGGTGGAAACACCATATATTTT. This sequence joins TRBV2 and TRBJ1-3; D gene ambiguous. Between the trimmed V and J ends, which lost 6 bases and 3 bases, there was a span of 12 bases. Germline V gene lookup returns CDR1 SNHLY and CDR2 FYNNEI. This CDR3 has 14 residues.

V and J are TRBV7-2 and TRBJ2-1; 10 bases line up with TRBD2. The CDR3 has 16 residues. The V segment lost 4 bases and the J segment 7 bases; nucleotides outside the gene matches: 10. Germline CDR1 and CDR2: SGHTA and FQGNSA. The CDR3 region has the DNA TGTGCCAGCAGCTCCCTTACGGGACTAGCGATAAATGAGCAGTTCTTC. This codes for CASSSLTGLAINEQFF.

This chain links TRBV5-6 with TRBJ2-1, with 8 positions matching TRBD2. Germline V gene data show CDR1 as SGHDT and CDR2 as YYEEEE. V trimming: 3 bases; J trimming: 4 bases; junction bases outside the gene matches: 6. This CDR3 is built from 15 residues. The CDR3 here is CASSSWTSRYNEQFF. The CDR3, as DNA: TGTGCCAGCAGCTCATGGACTAGCAGATACAATGAGCAGTTCTTC.

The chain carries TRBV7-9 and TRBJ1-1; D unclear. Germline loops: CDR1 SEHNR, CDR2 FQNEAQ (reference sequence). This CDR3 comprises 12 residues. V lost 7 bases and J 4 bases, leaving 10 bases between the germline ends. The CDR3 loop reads CASNDVRTEAFF. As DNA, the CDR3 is TGTGCCAGCAACGACGTACGCACTGAAGCTTTCTTT.

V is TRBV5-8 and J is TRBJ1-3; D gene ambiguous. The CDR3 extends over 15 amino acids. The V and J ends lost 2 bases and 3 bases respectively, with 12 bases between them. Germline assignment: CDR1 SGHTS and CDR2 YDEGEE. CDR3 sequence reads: CASSLSSRRGNTIYF. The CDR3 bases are TGTGCCAGCAGCTTATCCTCACGACGTGGAAACACCATATATTTT.

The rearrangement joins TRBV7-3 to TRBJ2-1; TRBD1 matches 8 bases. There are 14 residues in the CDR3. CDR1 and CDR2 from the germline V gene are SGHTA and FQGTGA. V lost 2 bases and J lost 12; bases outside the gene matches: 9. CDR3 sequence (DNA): TGTGCCAGCAGCTTAGACAGGGGAAGTTCGGGGCAGTTCTTC. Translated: CASSLDRGSSGQFF.

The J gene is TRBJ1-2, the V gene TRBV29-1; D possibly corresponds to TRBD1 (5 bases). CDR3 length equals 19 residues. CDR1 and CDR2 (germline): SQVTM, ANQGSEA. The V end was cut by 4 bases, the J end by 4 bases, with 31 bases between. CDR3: CSVAAGTPDRNKSGYGYTF. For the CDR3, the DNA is TGCAGCGTTGCTGCGGGGACCCCGGACCGCAACAAATCGGGCTATGGCTACACCTTC.

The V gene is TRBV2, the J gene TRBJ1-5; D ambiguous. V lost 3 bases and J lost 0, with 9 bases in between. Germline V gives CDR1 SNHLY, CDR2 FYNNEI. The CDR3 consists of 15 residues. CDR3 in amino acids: CASSDGRYSNQPQHF. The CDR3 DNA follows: TGTGCCAGCAGTGACGGACGGTATAGCAATCAGCCCCAGCATTTT. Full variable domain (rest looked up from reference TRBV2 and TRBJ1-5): EPEVTQTPSHQVTQMGQEVILRCVPISNHLYFYWYRQILGQKVEFLVSFYNNEISEKSEIFDDQFSVERPDGSNFTLKIRSTKLEDSAMYFCASSDGRYSNQPQHFGDGTRLSIL.

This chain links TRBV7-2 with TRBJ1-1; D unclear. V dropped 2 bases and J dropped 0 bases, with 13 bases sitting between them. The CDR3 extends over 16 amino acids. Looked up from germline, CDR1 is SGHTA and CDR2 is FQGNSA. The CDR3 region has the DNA TGTGCCAGCAGCTTAATGGGTGGAGGCATGAACACTGAAGCTTTCTTT. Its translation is CASSLMGGGMNTEAFF.

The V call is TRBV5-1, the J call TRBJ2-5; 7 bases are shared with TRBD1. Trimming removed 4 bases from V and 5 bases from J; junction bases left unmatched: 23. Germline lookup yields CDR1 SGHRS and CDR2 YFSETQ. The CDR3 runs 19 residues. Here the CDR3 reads CASSQGRGGVPGLLETQYF. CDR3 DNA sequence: TGCGCCAGCAGCCAAGGGCGAGGGGGCGTCCCGGGATTGTTGGAGACCCAGTACTTC.

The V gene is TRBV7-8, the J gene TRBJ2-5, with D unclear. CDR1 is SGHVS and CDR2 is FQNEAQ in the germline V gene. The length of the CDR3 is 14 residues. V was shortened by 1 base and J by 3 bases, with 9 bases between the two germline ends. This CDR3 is CASSLGTAKETQYF. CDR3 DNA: TGTGCCAGCAGCTTAGGAACCGCCAAAGAGACCCAGTACTTC.

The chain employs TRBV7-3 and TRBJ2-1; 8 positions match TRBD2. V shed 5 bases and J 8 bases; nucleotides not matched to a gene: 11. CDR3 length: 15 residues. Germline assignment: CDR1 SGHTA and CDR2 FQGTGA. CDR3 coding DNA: TGTGCCAGCAGCCGGGTTGGGGGACTAGAACATGAGCAGTTCTTC. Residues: CASSRVGGLEHEQFF.

Here the CDR3 reads CASNNPDRSTGYTF. The CDR3 DNA is TGTGCCAGTAATAACCCGGACAGATCTACCGGCTACACCTTC. The chain couples TRBV19 to TRBJ1-2, with D possibly being TRBD1 (6 bases). The V end was cut by 7 bases, the J end by 8 bases, with 20 bases between. The CDR3 totals 14 residues. Germline V gives CDR1 LNHDA, CDR2 SQIVND (reference sequence).

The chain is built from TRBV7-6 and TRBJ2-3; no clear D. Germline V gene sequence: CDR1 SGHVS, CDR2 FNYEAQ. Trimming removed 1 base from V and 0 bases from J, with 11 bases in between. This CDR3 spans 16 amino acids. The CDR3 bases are TGTGCCAGCAGCTTAGGCCTCGGGTCTAGCACAGATACGCAGTATTTT. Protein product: CASSLGLGSSTDTQYF. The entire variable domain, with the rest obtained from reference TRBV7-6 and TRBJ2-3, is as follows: GAGVSQSPRYKVTKRGQDVALRCDPISGHVSLYWYRQALGQGPEFLTYFNYEAQQDKSGLPNDRFSAERPEGSISTLTIQRTEQRDSAMYRCASSLGLGSSTDTQYFGPGTRLTVL.

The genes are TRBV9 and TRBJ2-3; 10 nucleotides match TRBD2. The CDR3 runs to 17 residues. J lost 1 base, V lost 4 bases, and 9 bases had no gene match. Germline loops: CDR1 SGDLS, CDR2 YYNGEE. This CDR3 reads CASSRTQGTSGTDTQYF. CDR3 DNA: TGTGCCAGCAGCCGGACCCAGGGGACTAGCGGCACAGATACGCAGTATTTT.

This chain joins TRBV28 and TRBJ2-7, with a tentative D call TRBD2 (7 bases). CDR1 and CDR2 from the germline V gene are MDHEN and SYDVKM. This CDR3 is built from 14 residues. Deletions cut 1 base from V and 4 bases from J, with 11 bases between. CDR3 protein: CASSLLRGRYEQYF. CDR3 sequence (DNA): TGTGCCAGCAGTTTATTGCGGGGGCGGTACGAGCAGTACTTC.

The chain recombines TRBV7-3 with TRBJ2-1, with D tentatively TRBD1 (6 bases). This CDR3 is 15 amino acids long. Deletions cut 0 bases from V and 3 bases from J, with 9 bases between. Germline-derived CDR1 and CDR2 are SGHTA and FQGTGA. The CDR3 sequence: CASSLTQGVYNEQFF. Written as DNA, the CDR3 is TGTGCCAGCAGCTTAACACAGGGCGTCTACAATGAGCAGTTCTTC.

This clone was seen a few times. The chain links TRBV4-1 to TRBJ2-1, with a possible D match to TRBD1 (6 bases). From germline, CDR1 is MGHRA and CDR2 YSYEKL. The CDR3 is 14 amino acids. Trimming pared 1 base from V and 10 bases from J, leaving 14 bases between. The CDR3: CASSQGPTGREQFF. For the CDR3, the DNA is TGCGCCAGCAGCCAAGGCCCCACAGGGCGAGAGCAGTTCTTC.

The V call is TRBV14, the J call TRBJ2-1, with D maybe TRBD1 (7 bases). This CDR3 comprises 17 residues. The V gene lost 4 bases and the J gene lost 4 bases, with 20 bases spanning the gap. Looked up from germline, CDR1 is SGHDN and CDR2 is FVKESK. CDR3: CASSLQTGAGGYNEQFF. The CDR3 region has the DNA TGTGCCAGCAGCCTTCAGACCGGGGCAGGGGGGTACAATGAGCAGTTCTTC.

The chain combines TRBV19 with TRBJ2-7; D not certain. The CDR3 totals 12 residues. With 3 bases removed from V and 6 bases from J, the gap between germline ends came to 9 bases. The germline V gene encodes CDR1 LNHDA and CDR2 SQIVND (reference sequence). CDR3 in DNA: TGTGCCAGTAGTATTGGGCATTCCGAGCAGTACTTC. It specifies CASSIGHSEQYF.

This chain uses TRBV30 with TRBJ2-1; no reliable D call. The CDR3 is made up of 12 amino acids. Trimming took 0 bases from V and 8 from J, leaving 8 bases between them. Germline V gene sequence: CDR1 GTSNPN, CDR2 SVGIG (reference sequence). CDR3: CAWSVSGYEQFF. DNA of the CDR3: TGTGCCTGGAGTGTATCGGGTTATGAGCAGTTCTTC.